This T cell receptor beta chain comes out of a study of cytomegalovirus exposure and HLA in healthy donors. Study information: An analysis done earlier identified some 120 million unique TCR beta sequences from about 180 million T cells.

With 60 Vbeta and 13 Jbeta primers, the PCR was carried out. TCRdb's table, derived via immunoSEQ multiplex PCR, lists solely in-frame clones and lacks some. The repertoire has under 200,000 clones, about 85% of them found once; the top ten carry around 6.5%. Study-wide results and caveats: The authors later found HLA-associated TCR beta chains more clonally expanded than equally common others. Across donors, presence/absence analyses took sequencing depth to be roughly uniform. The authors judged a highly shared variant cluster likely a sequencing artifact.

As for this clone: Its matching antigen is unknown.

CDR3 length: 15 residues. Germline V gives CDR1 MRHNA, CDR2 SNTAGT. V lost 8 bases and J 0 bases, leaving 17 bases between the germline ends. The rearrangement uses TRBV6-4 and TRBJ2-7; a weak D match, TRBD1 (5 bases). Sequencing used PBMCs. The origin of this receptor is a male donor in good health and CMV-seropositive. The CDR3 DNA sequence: TGTGCCAGCGGACACGACCGAAAAAGCTCCTACGAGCAGTACTTC. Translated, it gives CASGHDRKSSYEQYF.